The entry below gives a single T cell receptor (beta chain) sequence along with its context. Its antigen is currently unknown. Molecules of cDNA were individually given unique molecular identifiers that were attached to them. TCRdb recomputed calls from the 5' RACE reads with MiXCR, one row per CDR3 protein. Altogether about 130,000 distinct CDR3 sequences are present, about 15% being singletons, with the ten largest covering about a fifth. The data were taken from a study of early T cells in non-severe SARS-CoV-2 infection. Overall study: Chains were not paired, and sequencing was done on bulk RNA from unsorted whole blood. General study findings and limits: Missing private and CD4 specificities, VDJdb matching favored anti-spike CD8 responses.

The V and J ends lost 0 bases and 0 bases, in that order; junction bases with no gene match: 10. The germline gives CDR1 LNHNV, CDR2 YYDKDF (reference sequence). CDR3 length: 19 residues. The chain uses TRBV15 and TRBJ1-3; 8 bases match TRBD1. The source of this sequence is an adult who was a healthcare worker with PCR-confirmed SARS-CoV-2 infection or an uninfected control (not recorded which). The source material was whole blood. The CDR3 sequence: CATSRDIGTGIYSGNTIYF. CDR3 nucleotide sequence: TGTGCCACCAGCAGAGATATTGGGACAGGTATCTACTCTGGAAACACCATATATTTT.